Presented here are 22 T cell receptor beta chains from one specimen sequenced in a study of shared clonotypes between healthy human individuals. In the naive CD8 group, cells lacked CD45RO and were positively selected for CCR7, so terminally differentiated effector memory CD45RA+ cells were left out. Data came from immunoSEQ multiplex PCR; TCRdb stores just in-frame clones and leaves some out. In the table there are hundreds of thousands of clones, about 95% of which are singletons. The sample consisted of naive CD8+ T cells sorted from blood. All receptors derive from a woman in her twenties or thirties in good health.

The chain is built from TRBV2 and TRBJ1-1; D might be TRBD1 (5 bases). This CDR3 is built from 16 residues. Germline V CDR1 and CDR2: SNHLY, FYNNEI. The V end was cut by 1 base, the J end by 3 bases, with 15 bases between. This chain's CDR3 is CASSEDWRGGDTEAFF. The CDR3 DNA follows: TGTGCCAGCAGTGAAGATTGGCGGGGAGGGGACACTGAAGCTTTCTTT.

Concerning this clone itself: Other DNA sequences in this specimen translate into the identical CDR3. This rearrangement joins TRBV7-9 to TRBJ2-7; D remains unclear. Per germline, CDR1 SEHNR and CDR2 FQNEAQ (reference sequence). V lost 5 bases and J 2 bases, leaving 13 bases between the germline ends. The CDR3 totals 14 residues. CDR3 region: CASSLPGSPYEQYF. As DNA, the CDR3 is TGTGCCAGCAGCCTCCCCGGGTCCCCCTACGAGCAGTACTTC.

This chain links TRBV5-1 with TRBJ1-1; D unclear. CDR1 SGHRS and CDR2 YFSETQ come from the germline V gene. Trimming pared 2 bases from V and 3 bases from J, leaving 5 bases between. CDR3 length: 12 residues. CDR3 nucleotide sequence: TGCGCCAGCAGCTTAACCCACACTGAAGCTTTCTTT. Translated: CASSLTHTEAFF.

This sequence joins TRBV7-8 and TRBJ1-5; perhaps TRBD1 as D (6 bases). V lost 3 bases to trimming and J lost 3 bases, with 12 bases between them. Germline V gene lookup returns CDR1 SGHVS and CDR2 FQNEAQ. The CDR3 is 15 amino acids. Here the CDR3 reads CASSFARGVNQPQHF. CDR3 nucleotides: TGTGCCAGCAGCTTCGCCAGGGGAGTCAATCAGCCCCAGCATTTT. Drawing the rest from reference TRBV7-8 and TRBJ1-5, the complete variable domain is GAGVSQSPRYKVAKRGQDVALRCDPISGHVSLFWYQQALGQGPEFLTYFQNEAQLDKSGLPSDRFFAERPEGSVSTLKIQRTQQEDSAVYLCASSFARGVNQPQHFGDGTRLSIL.

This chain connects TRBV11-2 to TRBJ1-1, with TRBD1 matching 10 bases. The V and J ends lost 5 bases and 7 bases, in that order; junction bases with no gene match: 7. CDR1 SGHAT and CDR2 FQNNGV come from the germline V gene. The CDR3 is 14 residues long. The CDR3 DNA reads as TGTGCCAGCAGCCCCCGGGGACAGGGGAATGAAGCTTTCTTT. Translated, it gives CASSPRGQGNEAFF.

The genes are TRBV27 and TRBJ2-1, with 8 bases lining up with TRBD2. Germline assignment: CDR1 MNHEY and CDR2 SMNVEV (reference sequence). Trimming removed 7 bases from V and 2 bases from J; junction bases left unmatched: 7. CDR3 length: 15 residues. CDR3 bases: TGTGCCAGCAATTCCCGTAGCGGGACCTACAATGAGCAGTTCTTC. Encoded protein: CASNSRSGTYNEQFF.

Here the CDR3 reads CASSFSGTPYEQYF. In DNA, the CDR3 is TGTGCCAGCAGTTTTAGCGGTACCCCCTACGAGCAGTACTTC. The chain is built from TRBV28 and TRBJ2-7, with D perhaps TRBD2 (6 bases). CDR1 and CDR2 from the germline V gene are MDHEN and SYDVKM. The CDR3 contains 14 residues. V lost 3 bases, J lost 2 bases, and 11 bases lay in between.

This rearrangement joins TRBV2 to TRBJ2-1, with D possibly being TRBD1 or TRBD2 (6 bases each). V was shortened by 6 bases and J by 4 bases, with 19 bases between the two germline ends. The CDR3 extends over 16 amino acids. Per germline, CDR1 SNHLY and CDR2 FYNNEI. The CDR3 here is CASRGLGGSRYNEQFF. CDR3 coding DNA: TGTGCCAGCAGAGGGTTGGGGGGCAGCCGTTACAATGAGCAGTTCTTC.

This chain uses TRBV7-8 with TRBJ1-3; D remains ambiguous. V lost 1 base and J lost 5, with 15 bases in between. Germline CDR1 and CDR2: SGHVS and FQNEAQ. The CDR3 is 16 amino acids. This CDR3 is CASSLDTFNERNTIYF. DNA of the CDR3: TGTGCCAGCAGCTTAGATACCTTCAATGAGAGAAACACCATATATTTT. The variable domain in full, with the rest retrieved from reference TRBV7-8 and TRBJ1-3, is GAGVSQSPRYKVAKRGQDVALRCDPISGHVSLFWYQQALGQGPEFLTYFQNEAQLDKSGLPSDRFFAERPEGSVSTLKIQRTQQEDSAVYLCASSLDTFNERNTIYFGEGSWLTVV.

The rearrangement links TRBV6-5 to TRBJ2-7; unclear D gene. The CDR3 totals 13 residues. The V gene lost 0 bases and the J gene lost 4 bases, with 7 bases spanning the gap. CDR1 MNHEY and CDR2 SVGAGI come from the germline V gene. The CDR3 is CASSYSGQYEQYF. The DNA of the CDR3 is TGTGCCAGCAGTTACTCGGGTCAGTACGAGCAGTACTTC.

CDR3 sequence reads: CASSLGDYEQYF. Here the CDR3 DNA reads TGTGCCAGCAGCTTAGGAGACTACGAGCAGTACTTC. The V call is TRBV7-6, the J call TRBJ2-7; D not certain. This CDR3 has 12 amino acids. Germline V CDR1 and CDR2: SGHVS, FNYEAQ. V was clipped by 1 base and J by 3 bases, with 4 bases between them.

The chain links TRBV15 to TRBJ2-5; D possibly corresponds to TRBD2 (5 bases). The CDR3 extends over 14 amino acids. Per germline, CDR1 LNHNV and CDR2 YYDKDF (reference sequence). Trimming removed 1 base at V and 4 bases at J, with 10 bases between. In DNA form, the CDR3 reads TGTGCCACCAGCAGAGTTGGCGGGTTAGAGACCCAGTACTTC. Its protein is CATSRVGGLETQYF.

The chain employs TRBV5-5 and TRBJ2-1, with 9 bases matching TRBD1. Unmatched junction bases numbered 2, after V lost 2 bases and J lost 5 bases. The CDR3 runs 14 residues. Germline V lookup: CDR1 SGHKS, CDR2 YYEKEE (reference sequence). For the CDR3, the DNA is TGTGCCAGCAGCTTACAGGGGGCGAACAATGAGCAGTTCTTC. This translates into CASSLQGANNEQFF. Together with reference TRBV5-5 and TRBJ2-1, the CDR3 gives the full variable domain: DAGVTQSPTHLIKTRGQQVTLRCSPISGHKSVSWYQQVLGQGPQFIFQYYEKEERGRGNFPDRFSARQFPNYSSELNVNALLLGDSALYLCASSLQGANNEQFFGPGTRLTVL.

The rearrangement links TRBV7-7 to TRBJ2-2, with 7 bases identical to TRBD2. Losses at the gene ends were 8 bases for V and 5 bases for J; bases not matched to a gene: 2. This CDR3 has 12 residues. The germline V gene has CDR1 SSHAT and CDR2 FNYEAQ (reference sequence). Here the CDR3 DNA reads TGTGCCAGCCTGGGAGGGACCGGGGAGCTGTTTTTT. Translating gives CASLGGTGELFF.

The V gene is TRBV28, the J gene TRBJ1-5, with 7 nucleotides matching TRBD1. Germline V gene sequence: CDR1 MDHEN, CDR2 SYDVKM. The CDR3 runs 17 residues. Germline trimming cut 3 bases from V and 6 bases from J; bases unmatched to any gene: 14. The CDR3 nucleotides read TGTGCCAGCAGTTTGTGGACACTTGACAGGGATGGTCAGCCCCAGCATTTT. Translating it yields CASSLWTLDRDGQPQHF.

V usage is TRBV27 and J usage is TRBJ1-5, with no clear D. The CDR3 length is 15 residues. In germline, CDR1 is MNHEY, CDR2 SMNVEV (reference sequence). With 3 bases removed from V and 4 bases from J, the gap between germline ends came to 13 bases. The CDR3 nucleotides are TGTGCCAGCAGTTTGAACGCTTTGCTGAATCAGCCCCAGCATTTT. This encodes CASSLNALLNQPQHF.

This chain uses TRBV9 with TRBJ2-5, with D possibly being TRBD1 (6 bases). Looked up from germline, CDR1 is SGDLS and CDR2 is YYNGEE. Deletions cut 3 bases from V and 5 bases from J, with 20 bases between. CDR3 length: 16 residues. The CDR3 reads CASSAFTGTPGETQYF. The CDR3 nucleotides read TGTGCCAGCAGCGCCTTCACCGGGACACCGGGGGAGACCCAGTACTTC.

The CDR3 is CASSTAGTENYGYTF. CDR3 sequence (DNA): TGCGCCAGCAGCACGGCCGGGACGGAGAACTATGGCTACACCTTC. This chain joins TRBV5-1 and TRBJ1-2; tentative D call: TRBD1 (5 bases). CDR1 is SGHRS and CDR2 is YFSETQ in the germline V gene. This CDR3 is built from 15 residues. The ends were cut back, 4 bases at V and 2 bases at J, with 15 bases in the middle. Full variable domain (missing parts from reference TRBV5-1 and TRBJ1-2): KAGVTQTPRYLIKTRGQQVTLSCSPISGHRSVSWYQQTPGQGLQFLFEYFSETQRNKGNFPGRFSGRQFSNSRSEMNVSTLELGDSALYLCASSTAGTENYGYTFGSGTRLTVV.

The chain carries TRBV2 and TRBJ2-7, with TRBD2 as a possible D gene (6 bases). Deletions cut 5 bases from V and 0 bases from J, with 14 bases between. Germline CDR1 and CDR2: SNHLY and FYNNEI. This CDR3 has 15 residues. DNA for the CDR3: TGTGCCAGCAGTCCTACGGGAGACTCCTCCTACGAGCAGTACTTC. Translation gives CASSPTGDSSYEQYF.

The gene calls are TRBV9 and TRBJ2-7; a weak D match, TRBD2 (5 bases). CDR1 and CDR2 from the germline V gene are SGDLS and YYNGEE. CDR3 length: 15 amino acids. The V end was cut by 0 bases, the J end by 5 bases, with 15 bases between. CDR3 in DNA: TGTGCCAGCAGCGTAGCAGGCCTACCTAGCCACGAGCAGTACTTC. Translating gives CASSVAGLPSHEQYF. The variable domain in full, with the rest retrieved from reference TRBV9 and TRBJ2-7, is DSGVTQTPKHLITATGQRVTLRCSPRSGDLSVYWYQQSLDQGLQFLIQYYNGEERAKGNILERFSAQQFPDLHSELNLSSLELGDSALYFCASSVAGLPSHEQYFGPGTRLTVT.

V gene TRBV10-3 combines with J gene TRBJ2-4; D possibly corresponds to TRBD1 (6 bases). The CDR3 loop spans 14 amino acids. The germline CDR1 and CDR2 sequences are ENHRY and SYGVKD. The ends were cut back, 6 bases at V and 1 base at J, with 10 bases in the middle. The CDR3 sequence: CAIRDTGAKNIQYF. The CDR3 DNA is TGTGCCATCAGAGACACAGGGGCCAAAAACATTCAGTACTTC.

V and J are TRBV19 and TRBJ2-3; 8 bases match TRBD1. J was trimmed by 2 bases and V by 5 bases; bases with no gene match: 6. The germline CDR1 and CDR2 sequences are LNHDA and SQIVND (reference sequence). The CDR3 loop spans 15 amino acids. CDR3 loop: CASSGRGQDTDTQYF. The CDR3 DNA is TGTGCCAGTAGTGGCAGGGGGCAGGACACAGATACGCAGTATTTT.